The rows below give T cell receptor beta chains drawn from one sample of a study of T-cell memory formation after mild COVID-19. One entry per CDR3 protein results from TCRdb running MiXCR on the 5' RACE reads. The sample lists about 560,000 distinct CDR3 sequences, roughly 17% occurring once. The sample consisted of PBMCs or a T cell subset sorted from them (not recorded which). All receptors come from an adult woman who had mild COVID-19 (a few samples of this study predate the infection). Cell type and time point are not known. Each CDR3 is given with its conserved first and last residue. The D gene is left open where the match is weak. Clone size is not always given. Where it is, it says once, few, many or a class for expanded clones.

size	V	J	D	DNA	CDR3
few	TRBV20-1	TRBJ1-1	-	TGCAGTGCTCTTCCCGGTCGGCCCTGGAACACTGAAGCTTTCTTT	CSALPGRPWNTEAFF
few	TRBV5-8	TRBJ2-7	TRBD1	TGTGCCAGCCTACCGGACAGGGGCTACGCCGAGCAGTACTTC	CASLPDRGYAEQYF
few	TRBV15	TRBJ2-7	-	TGTGCCACCAGCAGAGATCTCGGAGGGTCCTACGAGCAGTACTTC	CATSRDLGGSYEQYF
few	TRBV29-1	TRBJ2-6	-	TGCAGCGTGGGGGGACAGAACTCTGGGGCCAACGTCCTGACTTTC	CSVGGQNSGANVLTF
-	TRBV20-1	TRBJ1-1	TRBD1	TGCAGTGCTTCCAGGGGGATGAACACTGAAGCTTTCTTT	CSASRGMNTEAFF
-	TRBV12-3/TRBV12-4	TRBJ1-3	-	TGTGCCAGCAGTTTAGCGAGGACCGCCAACACCATATATTTT	CASSLARTANTIYF
few	TRBV7-2	TRBJ2-7	TRBD2	TGTGCCAGCAGCTCATCTAGCGGGAGCTACGAGCAGTACTTC	CASSSSSGSYEQYF
-	TRBV13	TRBJ2-4	-	TGTGCCAGCAGCTTAATGTTGACCAAAAACATTCAGTACTTC	CASSLMLTKNIQYF
few	TRBV6-2/TRBV6-3	TRBJ1-2	TRBD1	TGTGCCAGCAGAGACAGGGGGAAGGATGGCTACACCTTC	CASRDRGKDGYTF
-	TRBV12-3/TRBV12-4	TRBJ2-7	-	TGTGCCAGCAGTTTAGGAACGGGACATGGGCGTGAGCAGTACTTC	CASSLGTGHGREQYF
few	TRBV27	TRBJ2-1	-	TGTGCCAGCAGTTTAGGTTACTCCTACAATGAGCAGTTCTTC	CASSLGYSYNEQFF
-	TRBV13	TRBJ2-7	TRBD1	TGTGCCAGCAAAATAGGGACAGGACATGAGCAGTACTTC	CASKIGTGHEQYF
few	TRBV20-1	TRBJ1-1	TRBD1	TGCAGTGCTACCGGGACAGGGGTCGGGGCTGAAGCTTTCTTT	CSATGTGVGAEAFF
-	TRBV5-1	TRBJ2-1	TRBD2	TGCGCCAGCAGCTTGTCGGCTAGCGGGAATGAGCAGTTCTTC	CASSLSASGNEQFF
few	TRBV7-9	TRBJ2-7	-	TGTGCCAGCAGCTCCGTACTGGGGGCTCAGCAGTACTTC	CASSSVLGAQQYF
-	TRBV15	TRBJ2-5	TRBD2	TGTGCCACCAGAAAAGGGACTAGCACTACTCGACAAGAGACCCAGTACTTC	CATRKGTSTTRQETQYF
-	TRBV12-3/TRBV12-4	TRBJ1-2	TRBD1	TGTGCCAGCAGTTTACGGGACAGGAACTACACCTTC	CASSLRDRNYTF
many	TRBV6-2/TRBV6-3	TRBJ2-1	TRBD2	TGTGCCAGCAGCTTCATAGCGGGACCCTACAATGAGCAGTTCTTC	CASSFIAGPYNEQFF
many	TRBV15	TRBJ2-1	-	TGTGCCACCAGCAGAGTTGGCAGGTCCTACAATGAGCAGTTCTTC	CATSRVGRSYNEQFF
many	TRBV11-2	TRBJ2-1	-	TGTGCCAGCAGCTTAGATCCGGTATCTTGGGATGAGCAGTTCTTC	CASSLDPVSWDEQFF
few	TRBV7-8	TRBJ2-2	-	TGTGCCAGCAGCTTAGTTCGGGGAGGCCCTTCCGGGGAGCTGTTTTTT	CASSLVRGGPSGELFF
-	TRBV12-3/TRBV12-4	TRBJ2-7	-	TGTGCCAGCAGTTTGGTAGGGGCGCATCACGAGCAGTACTTC	CASSLVGAHHEQYF
few	TRBV5-1	TRBJ1-1	-	TGCGCCAGCAGCTTGGGCCTGGGGGAATTCTCTGAAGCTTTCTTT	CASSLGLGEFSEAFF
-	TRBV11-2	TRBJ2-7	-	TGTGCCGCCGGAGGAGGGTCCTACGAGCAGTACTTC	CAAGGGSYEQYF
-	TRBV30	TRBJ2-4	-	TGTGCCTGGAGTAGGGAAAGGGTGTCCAAAAACATTCAGTACTTC	CAWSRERVSKNIQYF
few	TRBV5-1	TRBJ2-7	TRBD1	TGCGCCAGCAGCTTGGGGGACGGGGGACAGGTCTCCTACGAGCAGTACTTC	CASSLGDGGQVSYEQYF
-	TRBV5-1	TRBJ1-1	TRBD1	TGCGCCAGCAGGGATAGGACAGGCAACACTGAAGCTTTCTTT	CASRDRTGNTEAFF
-	TRBV4-1	TRBJ1-4	-	TGCGCCAGCAGCCAAGACCCACGGCGAACTAATGAAAAACTGTTTTTT	CASSQDPRRTNEKLFF
-	TRBV11-2	TRBJ2-7	TRBD1	TGTGCCAGCAGCTTTAACCGGGACAGCTCCTACGAGCAGTACTTC	CASSFNRDSSYEQYF
-	TRBV6-1	TRBJ1-6	-	TGTGCCAGCAGTGCGGCCAGGGAAAATTCACCCCTCCACTTT	CASSAARENSPLHF
few	TRBV4-1	TRBJ1-1	TRBD1	TGCGCCAGCAGGCAGGACACAGGGGTGACTGAAGCTTTCTTT	CASRQDTGVTEAFF
-	TRBV5-1	TRBJ1-2	TRBD1	TGCGCCAGCAGCTTTTTCCAGGGGGCCAACTATGGCTACACCTTC	CASSFFQGANYGYTF
few	TRBV4-1	TRBJ1-2	-	TGCGCCAGCAGCCAACCTGCCCGGGACACGAACCTATATGGCTACACCTTC	CASSQPARDTNLYGYTF
few	TRBV4-3	TRBJ1-1	-	TGCGCCAGCAGCCAAGATTACACGATCACTGAAGCTTTCTTT	CASSQDYTITEAFF
few	TRBV7-9	TRBJ2-7	-	TGTGCCAGCAAACAGGGCTACGAGCAGTACTTC	CASKQGYEQYF
few	TRBV25-1	TRBJ1-5	-	TGTGCCAGCAGTGAAGGCGGGAAGCGCAATCAGCCCCAGCATTTT	CASSEGGKRNQPQHF
-	TRBV5-1	TRBJ2-1	-	TGCGCCAGCAGCCCCCCGGATGCCTACAATGAGCAGTTCTTC	CASSPPDAYNEQFF
few	TRBV24-1	TRBJ1-1	-	TGTGCCACCAGGGACCGGAACACTGAAGCTTTCTTT	CATRDRNTEAFF
-	TRBV5-8	TRBJ2-3	TRBD1	TGTGCCAGCAGCTTGTTCAGGGGGAGCGGAAGACGGGGAACAGATACGCAGTATTTT	CASSLFRGSGRRGTDTQYF
once	TRBV29-1	TRBJ2-1	-	TGCAGCGTTGAAGATATGGCGGCTAGCAGGGTTGAGCAGTTCTTC	CSVEDMAASRVEQFF
many	TRBV6-6	TRBJ2-2	-	TGTGCCAGCAGTTCCCAAACGGACATCCCCTTGAACACCGGGGAGCTGTTTTTT	CASSSQTDIPLNTGELFF
many	TRBV7-8	TRBJ2-1	-	TGTGCCAGCAGCTTAACCTCAGGTGGCGCCAGCTCCTACAATGAGCAGTTCTTC	CASSLTSGGASSYNEQFF
few	TRBV5-1	TRBJ2-1	-	TGCGCCAGCAGCCCGGTAGCGGACATGGCCTACAATGAGCAGTTCTTC	CASSPVADMAYNEQFF
-	TRBV12-3/TRBV12-4	TRBJ1-5	-	TGTGCCAGCAGTTTACGGACGGGGGTCAGTCAGCCCCAGCATTTT	CASSLRTGVSQPQHF
-	TRBV5-1	TRBJ2-1	TRBD2	TGCGCCAGCAGCCCAATACCGACTAGCGGGAGCTCCTACAATGAGCAGTTCTTC	CASSPIPTSGSSYNEQFF
-	TRBV14	TRBJ2-1	TRBD2	TGTGCCAGCAGCCAAGATCGGAGGCCCCTAGCGGAGGAGCAGTTCTTC	CASSQDRRPLAEEQFF
-	TRBV2	TRBJ1-5	-	TGTGCCAGCAGTCGGGGGGAGCAGCAGCCCCAGCATTTT	CASSRGEQQPQHF
-	TRBV15	TRBJ2-3	-	TGTGCCACCAGCCCCGGGGCCGCAGATACGCAGTATTTT	CATSPGAADTQYF
-	TRBV3-1	TRBJ1-1	-	TGTGCCAGCAGCCAAGCCAGGAGTGAAGCTTTCTTT	CASSQARSEAFF
-	TRBV25-1	TRBJ2-7	TRBD2	TGTGCCAGCACCCACCCTAGCGGGACCGCCGGCTCCTACGAGCAGTACTTC	CASTHPSGTAGSYEQYF
-	TRBV9	TRBJ2-5	-	TGTGCCAGCAGCGTAGCTACCGAGCGGGAGACCCAGTACTTC	CASSVATERETQYF
-	TRBV12-3/TRBV12-4	TRBJ1-6	-	TGTGCCAGCAGTCTCGGTGGGGCTCATTCACCCCTCCACTTT	CASSLGGAHSPLHF
-	TRBV2	TRBJ1-4	-	TGTGCCAGCAGTGATCAGGGCGAAAAACTGTTTTTT	CASSDQGEKLFF
-	TRBV27	TRBJ2-7	-	TGTGCCAGCAGTTTAGCAGGGGCCCCCTACGAGCAGTACTTC	CASSLAGAPYEQYF
few	TRBV6-5	TRBJ1-2	-	TGTGCCAGCAGTGAAACCGGGACTGTGGGCTACACCTTC	CASSETGTVGYTF
-	TRBV24-1	TRBJ1-5	-	TGTGCCACCTCCTCTAGTGGACCCCAGCATTTT	CATSSSGPQHF
-	TRBV7-3	TRBJ2-5	-	TGTGCCAGCAGCCAGGCCGGAGGGGGGACCCAGTACTTC	CASSQAGGGTQYF
few	TRBV6-5	TRBJ2-3	-	TGTGCCAGCAGTAGGCAGGGAAAGAGTACGCAGTATTTT	CASSRQGKSTQYF